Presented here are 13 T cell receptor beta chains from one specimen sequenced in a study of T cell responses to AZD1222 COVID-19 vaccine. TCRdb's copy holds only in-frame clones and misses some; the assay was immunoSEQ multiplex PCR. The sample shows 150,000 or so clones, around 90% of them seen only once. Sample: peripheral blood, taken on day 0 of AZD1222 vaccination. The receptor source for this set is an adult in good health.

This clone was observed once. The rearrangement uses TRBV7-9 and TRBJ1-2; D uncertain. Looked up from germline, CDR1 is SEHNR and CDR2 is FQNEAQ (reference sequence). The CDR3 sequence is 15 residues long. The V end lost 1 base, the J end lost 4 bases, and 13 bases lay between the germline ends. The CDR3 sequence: CASSLGVGLGYGYTF. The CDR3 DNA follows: TGTGCCAGCAGCTTAGGTGTGGGCTTAGGCTATGGCTACACCTTC.

CDR3 sequence (DNA): TGTGCCAGCAGCGTAGAGGCGGGGGCCCCGGGGGAGCAGTTCTTC. Encoded protein: CASSVEAGAPGEQFF. The V gene is TRBV9, the J gene TRBJ2-1; maybe TRBD2 (7 bases). The CDR3 consists of 15 residues. The germline V and J ends were trimmed by 0 bases and 10 bases, with 17 bases remaining between them. Germline V gene data show CDR1 as SGDLS and CDR2 as YYNGEE. Full variable domain (missing parts from reference TRBV9 and TRBJ2-1): DSGVTQTPKHLITATGQRVTLRCSPRSGDLSVYWYQQSLDQGLQFLIQYYNGEERAKGNILERFSAQQFPDLHSELNLSSLELGDSALYFCASSVEAGAPGEQFFGPGTRLTVL.

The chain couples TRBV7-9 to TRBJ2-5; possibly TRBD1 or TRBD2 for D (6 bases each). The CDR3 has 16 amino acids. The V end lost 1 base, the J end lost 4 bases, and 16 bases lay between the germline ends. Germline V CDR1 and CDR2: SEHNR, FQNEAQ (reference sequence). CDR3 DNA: TGTGCCAGCAGCTTAGTGTCGGGGGCAGGTGGAGAGACCCAGTACTTC. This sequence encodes CASSLVSGAGGETQYF.

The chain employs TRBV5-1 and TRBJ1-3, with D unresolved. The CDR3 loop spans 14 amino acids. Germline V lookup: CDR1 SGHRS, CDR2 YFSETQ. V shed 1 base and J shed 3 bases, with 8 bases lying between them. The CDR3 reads CASSLSGYGNTIYF. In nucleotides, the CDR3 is TGCGCCAGCAGCTTGTCAGGTTATGGAAACACCATATATTTT.

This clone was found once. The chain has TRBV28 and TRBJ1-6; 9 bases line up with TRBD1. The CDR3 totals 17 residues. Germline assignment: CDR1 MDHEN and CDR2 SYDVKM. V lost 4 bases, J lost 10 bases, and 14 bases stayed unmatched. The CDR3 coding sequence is TGTGCCAGCAGTTCCGGAATGGACAGGGGAGGACGATCACCCCTCCACTTT. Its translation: CASSSGMDRGGRSPLHF.

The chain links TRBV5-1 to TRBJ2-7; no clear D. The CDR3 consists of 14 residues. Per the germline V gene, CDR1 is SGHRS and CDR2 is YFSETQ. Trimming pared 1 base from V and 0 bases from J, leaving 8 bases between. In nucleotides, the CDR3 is TGCGCCAGCAGCTTGTTAATCAACTCCTACGAGCAGTACTTC. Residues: CASSLLINSYEQYF.

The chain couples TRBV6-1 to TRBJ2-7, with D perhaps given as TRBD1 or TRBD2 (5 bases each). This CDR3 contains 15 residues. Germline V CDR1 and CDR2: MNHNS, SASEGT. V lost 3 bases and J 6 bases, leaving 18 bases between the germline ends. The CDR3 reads CASSERRGRESEQYF. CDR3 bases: TGTGCCAGCAGTGAGCGTCGGGGCAGGGAAAGCGAGCAGTACTTC.

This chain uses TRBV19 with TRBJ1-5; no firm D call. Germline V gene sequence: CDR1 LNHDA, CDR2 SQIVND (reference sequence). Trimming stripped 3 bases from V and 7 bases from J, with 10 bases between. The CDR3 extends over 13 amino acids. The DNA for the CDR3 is TGTGCCAGTAGTATCACCATACAACAGCCCCAGCATTTT. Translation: CASSITIQQPQHF. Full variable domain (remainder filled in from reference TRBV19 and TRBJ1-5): DGGITQSPKYLFRKEGQNVTLSCEQNLNHDAMYWYRQDPGQGLRLIYYSQIVNDFQKGDIAEGYSVSREKKESFPLTVTSAQKNPTAFYLCASSITIQQPQHFGDGTRLSIL.

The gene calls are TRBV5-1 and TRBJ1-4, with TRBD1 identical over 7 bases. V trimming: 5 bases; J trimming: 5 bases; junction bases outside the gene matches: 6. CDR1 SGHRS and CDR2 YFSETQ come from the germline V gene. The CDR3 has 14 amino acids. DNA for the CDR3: TGCGCCAGCAGTTCCGGGACAGAAAATGAAAAACTGTTTTTT. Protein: CASSSGTENEKLFF.

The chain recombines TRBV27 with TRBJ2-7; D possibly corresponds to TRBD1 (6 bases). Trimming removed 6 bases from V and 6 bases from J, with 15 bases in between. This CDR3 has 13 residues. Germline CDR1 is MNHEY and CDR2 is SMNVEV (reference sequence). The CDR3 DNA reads TGTGCCAGCAGACCACAGGGATACGTCGAGCAGTACTTC. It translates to CASRPQGYVEQYF.

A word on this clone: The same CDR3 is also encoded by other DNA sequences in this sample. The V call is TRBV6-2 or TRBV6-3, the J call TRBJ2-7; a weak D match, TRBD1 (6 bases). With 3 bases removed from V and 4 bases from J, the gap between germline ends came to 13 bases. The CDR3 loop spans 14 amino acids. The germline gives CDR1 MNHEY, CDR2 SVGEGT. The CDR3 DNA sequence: TGTGCCAGCAGTTATTCACAGGGAAGTTACGAGCAGTACTTC. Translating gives CASSYSQGSYEQYF.

The CDR3 DNA reads TGTGCCAGCAGCCCGGGACTGGCCCTCTGGGAGACCCAGTACTTC. This sequence encodes CASSPGLALWETQYF. The rearrangement uses TRBV7-9 and TRBJ2-5, with D maybe TRBD2 (6 bases). V dropped 5 bases and J dropped 5 bases, with 18 bases sitting between them. The CDR3 has 15 residues. From germline, CDR1 is SEHNR and CDR2 FQNEAQ (reference sequence).

CDR3 residues: CSARVADTQYF. The CDR3 DNA reads as TGCAGTGCTAGAGTAGCAGATACGCAGTATTTT. The chain combines TRBV20-1 with TRBJ2-3; D not certain. Trimming cost V 1 base and J 4 bases, with 3 bases left between them. Germline V gene lookup returns CDR1 DFQATT and CDR2 SNEGSKA (reference sequence). This CDR3 comprises 11 residues.